This T cell receptor beta chain was captured in a study of T cell changes during pregnancy in multiple sclerosis. The data were produced by immunoSEQ multiplex PCR, yet TCRdb's version contains in-frame clones alone and is incomplete. Here the sample spans 30,000 to 40,000 clones, about 90% being singletons. The sequencing used CD4+ T cells from peripheral blood mononuclear cells, collected in the third trimester of pregnancy. The receptor comes from a female donor with multiple sclerosis, enrolled in a pregnancy study.

The CDR3 protein is CASRNRNTGELFF. As DNA, the CDR3 is TGCGCCAGCAGAAACAGAAACACCGGGGAGCTGTTTTTT. The chain couples TRBV5-1 to TRBJ2-2; D uncertain. CDR3 length: 13 residues. V was cut by 5 bases and J by 2 bases, with 7 bases left in between. CDR1 is SGHRS and CDR2 is YFSETQ in the germline V gene. Based on the CDR3 plus reference TRBV5-1 and TRBJ2-2, the full variable domain is KAGVTQTPRYLIKTRGQQVTLSCSPISGHRSVSWYQQTPGQGLQFLFEYFSETQRNKGNFPGRFSGRQFSNSRSEMNVSTLELGDSALYLCASRNRNTGELFFGEGSRLTVL.